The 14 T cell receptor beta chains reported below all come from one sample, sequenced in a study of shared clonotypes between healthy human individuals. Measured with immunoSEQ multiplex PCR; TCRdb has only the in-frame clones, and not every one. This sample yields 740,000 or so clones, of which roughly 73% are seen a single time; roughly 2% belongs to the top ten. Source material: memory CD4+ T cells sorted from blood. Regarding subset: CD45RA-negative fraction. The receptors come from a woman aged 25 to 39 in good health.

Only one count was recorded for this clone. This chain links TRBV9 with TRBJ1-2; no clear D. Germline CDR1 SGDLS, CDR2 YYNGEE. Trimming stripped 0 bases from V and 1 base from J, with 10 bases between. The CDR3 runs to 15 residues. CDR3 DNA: TGTGCCAGCAGCGTAGTAGCTGGGATTAACTATGGCTACACCTTC. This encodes CASSVVAGINYGYTF.

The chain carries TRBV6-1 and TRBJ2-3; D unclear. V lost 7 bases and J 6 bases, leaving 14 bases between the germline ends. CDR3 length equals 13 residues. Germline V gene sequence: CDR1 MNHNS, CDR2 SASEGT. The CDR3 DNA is TGTGCCAGCATCAACTCCCCCCCTGATACGCAGTATTTT. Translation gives CASINSPPDTQYF.

The CDR3 nucleotides are TGTGCCTGGGTAGGGGATTTACAAGAGACCCAGTACTTC. Translated, it gives CAWVGDLQETQYF. This rearrangement joins TRBV30 to TRBJ2-5, with D maybe TRBD1 (5 bases). The CDR3 is 13 amino acids. Trimming pared 5 bases from V and 2 bases from J, leaving 12 bases between. Germline CDR1 is GTSNPN and CDR2 is SVGIG (reference sequence).

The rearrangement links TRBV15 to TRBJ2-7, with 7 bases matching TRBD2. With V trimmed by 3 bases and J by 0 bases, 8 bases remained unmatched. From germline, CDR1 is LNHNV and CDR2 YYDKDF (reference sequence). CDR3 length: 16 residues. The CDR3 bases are TGTGCCACCAGCAGGTCCGGACTAGACGGCTCCTACGAGCAGTACTTC. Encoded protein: CATSRSGLDGSYEQYF.

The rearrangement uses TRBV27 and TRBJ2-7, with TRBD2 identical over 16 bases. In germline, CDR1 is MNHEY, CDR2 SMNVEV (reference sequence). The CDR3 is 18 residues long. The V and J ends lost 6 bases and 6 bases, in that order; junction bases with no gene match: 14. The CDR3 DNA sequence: TGTGCCAGCAGACCAAGTCCGGGACTAGCGGGAGGGCCCAGCGAGCAGTACTTC. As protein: CASRPSPGLAGGPSEQYF.

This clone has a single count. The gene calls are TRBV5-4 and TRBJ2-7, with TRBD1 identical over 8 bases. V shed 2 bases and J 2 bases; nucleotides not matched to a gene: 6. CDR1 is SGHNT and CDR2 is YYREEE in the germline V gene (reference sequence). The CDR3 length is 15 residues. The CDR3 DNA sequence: TGTGCCAGCAGCTTTACCGGGACAGGACCCTACGAGCAGTACTTC. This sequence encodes CASSFTGTGPYEQYF.

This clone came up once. DNA of the CDR3: TGTGCCAGCAGCCTTCTAGCGGATACTACTTACAATGAGCAGTTCTTC. Residues: CASSLLADTTYNEQFF. The chain couples TRBV7-6 to TRBJ2-1; 7 bases map to TRBD2. The trim removed 5 bases at V and 4 bases at J, leaving 11 bases unmatched. This CDR3 has 16 residues. CDR1 and CDR2 (germline): SGHVS, FNYEAQ.

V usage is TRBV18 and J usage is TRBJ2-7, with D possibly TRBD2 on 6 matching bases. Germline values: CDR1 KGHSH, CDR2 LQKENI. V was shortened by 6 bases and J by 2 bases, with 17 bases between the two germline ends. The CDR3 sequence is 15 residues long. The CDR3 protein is CASSRGSDSPYEQYF. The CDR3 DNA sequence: TGTGCCAGCTCGCGGGGTTCCGACAGCCCCTACGAGCAGTACTTC.

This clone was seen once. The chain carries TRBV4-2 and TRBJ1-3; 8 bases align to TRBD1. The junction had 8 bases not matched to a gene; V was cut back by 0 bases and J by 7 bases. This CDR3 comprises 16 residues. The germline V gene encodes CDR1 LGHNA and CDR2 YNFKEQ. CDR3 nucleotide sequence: TGTGCCAGCAGCCAAGAAACAGGGGGTTCTCGGAACACCATATATTTT. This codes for CASSQETGGSRNTIYF.

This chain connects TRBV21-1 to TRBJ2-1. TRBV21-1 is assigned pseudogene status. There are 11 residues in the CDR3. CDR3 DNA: TGTGCCAGCCCGTCCCGTCGGTGGCCGTTCTTC. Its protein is CASPSRRWPFF.

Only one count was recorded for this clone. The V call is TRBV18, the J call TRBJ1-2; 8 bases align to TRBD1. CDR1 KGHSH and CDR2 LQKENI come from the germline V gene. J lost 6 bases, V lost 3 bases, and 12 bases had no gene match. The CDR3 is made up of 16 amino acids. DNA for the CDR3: TGTGCCAGCTCACCTCGGCAGACAGGGGAAAGGGATGGCTACACCTTC. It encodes CASSPRQTGERDGYTF.

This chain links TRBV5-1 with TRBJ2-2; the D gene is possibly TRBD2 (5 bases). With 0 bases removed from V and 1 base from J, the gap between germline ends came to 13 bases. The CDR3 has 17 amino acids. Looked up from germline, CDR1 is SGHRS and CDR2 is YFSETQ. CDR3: CASSLEGWRVNTGELFF. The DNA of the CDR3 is TGCGCCAGCAGCTTGGAAGGGTGGCGGGTGAACACCGGGGAGCTGTTTTTT.

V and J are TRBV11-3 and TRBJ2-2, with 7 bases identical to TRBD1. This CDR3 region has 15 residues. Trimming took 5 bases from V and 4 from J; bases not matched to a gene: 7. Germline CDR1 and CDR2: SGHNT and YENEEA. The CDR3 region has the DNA TGTGCCAGCAGCCCACGGACAGGAGCCACCGGGGAGCTGTTTTTT. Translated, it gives CASSPRTGATGELFF. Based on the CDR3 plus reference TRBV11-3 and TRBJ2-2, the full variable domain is EAGVVQSPRYKIIEKKQPVAFWCNPISGHNTLYWYLQNLGQGPELLIRYENEEAVDDSQLPKDRFSAERLKGVDSTLKIQPAELGDSAVYLCASSPRTGATGELFFGEGSRLTVL.

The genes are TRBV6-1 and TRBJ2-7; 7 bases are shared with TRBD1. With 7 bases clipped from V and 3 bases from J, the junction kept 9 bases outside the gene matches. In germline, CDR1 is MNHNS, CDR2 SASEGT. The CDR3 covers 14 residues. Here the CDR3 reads CASTEMDRLYEQYF. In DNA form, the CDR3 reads TGTGCCAGCACCGAGATGGACAGGCTCTACGAGCAGTACTTC.